This T cell receptor beta chain stems from a study of T cells in Graves' hyperthyroidism and ophthalmopathy. Study conclusions and caveats: Before onset, ophthalmopathy was predicted by the model a median 6.5 months earlier. By a 13 V-J model, ophthalmopathy was set apart from stable hyperthyroidism.

Amplification yielded TCR beta CDR3 regions, with RNA transcripts as the source. The TCR CDR3 first-round RT-PCR relied on the HTBI primer set. TCRdb recomputed calls from the multiplex PCR reads with MiXCR, one row per CDR3 protein. Among around 350,000 distinct CDR3 sequences, more than 12% were seen once, and the ten largest hold less than 20%. Exclusions: uncontrolled infection, other autoimmune disease, pregnancy, lactation. This clonotype was counted ten times or more. The antigen remains unidentified. What was sequenced was blood. The TCR was taken from a woman aged 25-40 years with Graves' ophthalmopathy.

CDR3 coding DNA: TGTGCCAGCGAAAGGACAGGTGGTGAAAAACTGTTTTTT. Translated, it gives CASERTGGEKLFF. The chain joins TRBV6-1 to TRBJ1-4; TRBD1 matches at 7 bases. CDR3 size: 13 residues. V shed 8 bases, J shed 7 bases, and the junction held 7 bases outside the gene matches. Germline V gene sequence: CDR1 MNHNS, CDR2 SASEGT.